This record looks at one TCR beta chain sequence and its context. The target antigen is unknown. These data come from a study of cytomegalovirus exposure and HLA in healthy donors. The CDR3 is 15 amino acids. After removal of 5 bases from V and 5 bases from J, the junction contained 4 bases not matched to a gene. CDR1 is SGHTA and CDR2 is FQGTGA in the germline V gene. The PCR was carried out with 60 Vbeta primers and 13 Jbeta primers. The protocol was immunoSEQ multiplex PCR, while the TCRdb copy is restricted to in-frame clones and leaves out a portion. The data contain under 110,000 clones, around 75% of them singletons. Study conclusions and caveats: Association of a missense DCLRE1C variant with TCR beta V- and J-gene trimming was reported in a later analysis. Per published reports, the classifier diagnosed cytomegalovirus status with high specificity and sensitivity.

The chain couples TRBV7-3 to TRBJ1-6; 9 nucleotides align to TRBD1. Material: PBMCs. The origin of this receptor is a man in his forties in good health and CMV-seronegative. CDR3 loop: CASSPGTGNNSPLHF. For the CDR3, the DNA is TGTGCCAGCAGCCCCGGGACAGGGAATAATTCACCCCTCCACTTT.